This T cell receptor beta chain derives from a study of blood T cell repertoires in COVID-19. As for the study in general: Samples of COVID-19 (acute and convalescent) were obtained from the United States, Italy and Spain. Sample material is recorded as cDNA or gDNA derived from T cells, B-cell-depleted T cells, or PBMCs.

The trim removed 5 bases at V and 1 base at J, leaving 7 bases unmatched. Germline V gives CDR1 SEHNR, CDR2 FQNEAQ (reference sequence). The CDR3 is 15 residues long. Original processing methods: How many nucleated cells were present was estimated from reference gene primer amplification. Profiling relied on immunoSEQ multiplex PCR, and the TCRdb table lists in-frame clones only, not all of them. V and J calls and clone size follow that table, whereas D and trimming were derived from the DNA. The sample has about half a million clones; approximately 85% are singletons. The sample comprised peripheral blood. The chain uses TRBV7-9 and TRBJ2-5; TRBD2 aligns across 7 bases. This clonotype was obtained from a human donor in a cohort sampled during active COVID-19. The CDR3 DNA reads TGTGCCAGCAGCCCGCGGGGGTCATTCCAAGAGACCCAGTACTTC. This gives the protein CASSPRGSFQETQYF.